These 12 T cell receptor beta chains were all obtained from the same sample, sequenced in a study of T cell repertoires in cytomegalovirus infection. TCRdb analysed the reads with MiXCR anew, one entry per CDR3 protein. The table includes 150,000 to 200,000 distinct CDR3 sequences, approximately 18% detected once. Material for sequencing was CD8+ T cells from PBMCs. These TCRs come from a human donor in good health (CMV status not recorded). Some clones in this sample may be carry-over from other donors' samples.

The sample holds many counts of this clonotype. V is TRBV28 and J is TRBJ2-5, with a tentative D call TRBD2 (6 bases). Germline loops: CDR1 MDHEN, CDR2 SYDVKM. V dropped 6 bases and J dropped 1 base, with 9 bases sitting between them. CDR3 length: 13 residues. The CDR3: CASSPGLQETQYF. In DNA, the CDR3 is TGTGCCAGCAGCCCGGGACTCCAAGAGACCCAGTACTTC. The complete variable domain, with remaining parts taken from reference TRBV28 and TRBJ2-5, reads DVKVTQSSRYLVKRTGEKVFLECVQDMDHENMFWYRQDPGLGLRLIYFSYDVKMKEKGDIPEGYSVSREKKERFSLILESASTNQTSMYLCASSPGLQETQYFGPGTRLLVL.

The chain links TRBV4-1 to TRBJ1-4, with D possibly TRBD1 on 5 matching bases. Germline V gene sequence: CDR1 MGHRA, CDR2 YSYEKL. The CDR3 sequence is 15 residues long. The V end was cut by 1 base, the J end by 5 bases, with 11 bases between. CDR3 region: CASSQAGLSNEKLFF. DNA of the CDR3: TGCGCCAGCAGCCAAGCAGGGCTTTCGAATGAAAAACTGTTTTTT.

This clonotype was seen a few times. The chain links TRBV29-1 to TRBJ2-7; D gene ambiguous. The germline V and J ends were trimmed by 0 bases and 1 base, with 10 bases remaining between them. Germline V CDR1 and CDR2: SQVTM, ANQGSEA. The CDR3 has 14 amino acids. For the CDR3, the DNA is TGCAGCGTTGAAGAGCCGACGGCTTCCTACGAGCAGTACTTC. Its translation: CSVEEPTASYEQYF.

This clonotype showed up just a few times. The chain is built from TRBV12-5 and TRBJ1-1; no reliable D call. The germline CDR1 and CDR2 sequences are LGHNT and FRNRAP. This CDR3 comprises 11 residues. With 4 bases removed from V and 8 bases from J, the gap between germline ends came to 8 bases. This chain's CDR3 is CASGSGTEAFF. The CDR3 DNA reads as TGTGCTAGTGGTTCGGGCACCGAAGCTTTCTTT.

This clonotype was seen more than once but under ten times. J is TRBJ1-2 and V is TRBV7-9; TRBD1 matches 7 bases. Looked up from germline, CDR1 is SEHNR and CDR2 is FQNEAQ (reference sequence). The CDR3 length is 19 residues. V trimming: 1 base; J trimming: 1 base; junction bases outside the gene matches: 15. CDR3 nucleotides: TGTGCCAGCAGCTTAGGTGAAGGGGACAGATCAAGATTTAACTATGGCTACACCTTC. It codes for CASSLGEGDRSRFNYGYTF.

The V and J genes are TRBV29-1 and TRBJ2-6; no firm D call. With 1 base removed from V and 3 bases from J, the gap between germline ends came to 16 bases. The CDR3 runs 17 residues. CDR1 and CDR2 from the germline V gene are SQVTM and ANQGSEA. The DNA for the CDR3 is TGCAGCGTTGAAGTCCTCCCAGGCCCAAATGGGGCCAACGTCCTGACTTTC. It specifies CSVEVLPGPNGANVLTF.

V is TRBV27 and J is TRBJ2-7; D is ambiguous. This CDR3 is 15 amino acids long. The V gene lost 5 bases and the J gene lost 1 base, with 15 bases spanning the gap. Germline lookup yields CDR1 MNHEY and CDR2 SMNVEV (reference sequence). CDR3 coding DNA: TGTGCCAGCAGTCCACGAGGTGGGGTTTCCTACGAGCAGTACTTC. As protein: CASSPRGGVSYEQYF.

This clonotype has more than one count but fewer than ten. The rearrangement joins TRBV7-9 to TRBJ1-6; unclear D gene. CDR1 is SEHNR, CDR2 FQNEAQ, per germline (reference sequence). The CDR3 length is 12 residues. V lost 2 bases, J lost 9 bases, and 5 bases lay in between. CDR3 loop: CASSLPSSPLHF. The CDR3 DNA is TGTGCCAGCAGCTTACCAAGTTCACCCCTCCACTTT.

J is TRBJ2-7 and V is TRBV23-1; TRBD2 matches at 7 bases. TRBV23-1 is an ORF for which the function is uncertain. The CDR3 extends over 16 amino acids. V shed 2 bases, J shed 2 bases, and the junction held 9 bases outside the gene matches. CDR3 sequence reads: CASSQQESGRTYEQYF. In DNA, the CDR3 is TGCGCCAGCAGTCAACAAGAATCCGGGAGGACCTACGAGCAGTACTTC.

This clonotype showed up just a few times. The V gene is TRBV28, the J gene TRBJ1-6; D unclear. CDR3 length: 13 amino acids. The V end lost 11 bases, the J end lost 9 bases, and 17 bases lay between the germline ends. Germline loops: CDR1 MDHEN, CDR2 SYDVKM. The CDR3 DNA is TGTGCCGGACGCGCCGGACGAGTTTCACCCCTCCACTTT. Its protein is CAGRAGRVSPLHF.

The V gene is TRBV27, the J gene TRBJ2-7; no clear D. The V gene lost 4 bases and the J gene lost 2 bases, with 15 bases spanning the gap. From germline, CDR1 is MNHEY and CDR2 SMNVEV (reference sequence). This CDR3 region has 15 residues. CDR3 DNA sequence: TGTGCCAGCAGTTCGAGAGGATATAGGACCTACGAGCAGTACTTC. Translating gives CASSSRGYRTYEQYF.

With regard to this clonotype: One end of the junction does not line up with germline, which may come from a read error. J is TRBJ2-7 and V is TRBV14; D possibly matches TRBD1 or TRBD2 (5 bases each). CDR3 length: 17 amino acids. The germline CDR1 and CDR2 sequences are SGHDN and FVKESK. The CDR3: CASSQERGRQKQYEQYF. In nucleotides, the CDR3 is TGTGCCAGTAGCCAAGAGAGGGGTCGGCAGAAGCAATACGAGCAGTACTTC.